These T cell receptor beta chains were read from a single sample in a study of beta chain features in type 1 diabetes. TCRdb's copy holds only in-frame clones and misses some; the assay was immunoSEQ multiplex PCR. The repertoire holds about 340,000 clones, around 8.5% seen once, with 0.95% to 1.1% in the top ten. The specimen was central memory CD4+ T cells from blood. The receptors stem from a man under 40 with type 1 diabetes. CDR3s include the opening cysteine and the closing phenylalanine or tryptophan. The D gene is left open where the match is weak. The size of a clone is reported for some rows only, either as once, few or many, or as a class for expanded clones.

d_call: TRBD2; j_call: TRBJ2-7; clone_size: few; v_call: TRBV5-1; cdr3_aa: CASSLRVGTSDGEQYF; cdr3_nt: TGCGCCAGCAGCTTGCGAGTAGGGACTAGCGATGGCGAGCAGTACTTC
d_call: TRBD2; j_call: TRBJ2-7; clone_size: .; v_call: TRBV7-2; cdr3_aa: CASSLASGGREQYF; cdr3_nt: TGTGCCAGCAGCTTAGCTAGCGGGGGGCGCGAGCAGTACTTC
d_call: .; j_call: TRBJ1-1; clone_size: .; v_call: TRBV7-9; cdr3_aa: CASSPSGGWATEAFF; cdr3_nt: TGTGCCAGCAGCCCCTCTGGGGGGTGGGCTACTGAAGCTTTCTTT
d_call: TRBD2; j_call: TRBJ2-3; clone_size: .; v_call: TRBV2; cdr3_aa: CASSESASGGADTQYF; cdr3_nt: TGTGCCAGCAGTGAATCGGCTAGCGGGGGGGCGGATACGCAGTATTTT
d_call: .; j_call: TRBJ1-2; clone_size: .; v_call: TRBV10-1; cdr3_aa: CASSVHSGRCFRGYTF; cdr3_nt: TGCGCCAGCAGTGTACACAGCGGGCGCTGCTTTAGGGGCTACACCTTC
d_call: TRBD1; j_call: TRBJ2-1; clone_size: few; v_call: TRBV5-4; cdr3_aa: CASSSDTGTGGRNEQFF; cdr3_nt: TGTGCCAGCAGCTCGGATACCGGGACAGGGGGTAGGAATGAGCAGTTCTTC
d_call: .; j_call: TRBJ1-2; clone_size: .; v_call: TRBV6-5; cdr3_aa: CASSQRGYGYTF; cdr3_nt: TGTGCCAGCAGTCAAAGGGGGTATGGCTACACCTTC
d_call: TRBD1; j_call: TRBJ2-6; clone_size: .; v_call: TRBV10-3; cdr3_aa: CASRGGDNGANVLTF; cdr3_nt: TGTGCCTCGAGAGGGGGCGACAACGGGGCCAACGTCCTGACTTTC
d_call: TRBD1; j_call: TRBJ2-5; clone_size: few; v_call: TRBV5-1; cdr3_aa: CASSFRDRQETQYF; cdr3_nt: TGCGCCAGCAGCTTCCGGGACAGACAAGAGACCCAGTACTTC
d_call: TRBD2; j_call: TRBJ2-1; clone_size: few; v_call: TRBV18; cdr3_aa: CASSESGGTYNEQFF; cdr3_nt: TGTGCCAGCTCAGAGAGCGGGGGGACCTACAATGAGCAGTTCTTC
d_call: .; j_call: TRBJ1-4; clone_size: few; v_call: TRBV7-2; cdr3_aa: CASSLGQPGNNEKLFF; cdr3_nt: TGTGCCAGCAGCCTAGGACAACCTGGGAATAATGAAAAACTGTTTTTT
d_call: TRBD1; j_call: TRBJ2-7; clone_size: few; v_call: TRBV29-1; cdr3_aa: CSVQGAGHEQYF; cdr3_nt: TGCAGCGTTCAGGGGGCTGGACACGAGCAGTACTTC
d_call: TRBD1; j_call: TRBJ2-7; clone_size: many; v_call: TRBV7-8; cdr3_aa: CASSSRGQVLRGDF; cdr3_nt: TGTGCCAGCAGCTCCCGAGGACAGGTCCTACGAGGGGACTTC
d_call: TRBD1; j_call: TRBJ2-7; clone_size: .; v_call: TRBV14; cdr3_aa: CASSQDWDAWNRGPPYEQYF; cdr3_nt: TGTGCCAGCAGCCAAGATTGGGACGCTTGGAACAGGGGGCCTCCCTACGAGCAGTACTTC
d_call: .; j_call: TRBJ2-3; clone_size: .; v_call: TRBV7-2; cdr3_aa: CAITRARDTQYF; cdr3_nt: TGTGCCATAACAAGAGCGAGGGATACGCAGTATTTT
d_call: .; j_call: TRBJ2-5; clone_size: many; v_call: TRBV2; cdr3_aa: CASSEAVKYF; cdr3_nt: TGTGCCAGCAGTGAAGCTGTCAAGTACTTC
d_call: .; j_call: TRBJ2-2; clone_size: .; v_call: TRBV4-1; cdr3_aa: CASSVDTSNTGELFF; cdr3_nt: TGCGCCAGCAGTGTCGACACATCGAACACCGGGGAGCTGTTTTTT
d_call: TRBD1; j_call: TRBJ1-6; clone_size: .; v_call: TRBV11-3; cdr3_aa: CASSPGTGDSPLHF; cdr3_nt: TGTGCCAGCAGCCCCGGGACAGGAGATTCACCCCTCCACTTT
d_call: .; j_call: TRBJ2-1; clone_size: .; v_call: TRBV30; cdr3_aa: CAWSPGGHNEQFF; cdr3_nt: TGTGCCTGGAGTCCGGGGGGCCACAATGAGCAGTTCTTC
d_call: .; j_call: TRBJ1-6; clone_size: few; v_call: TRBV28; cdr3_aa: CASSDSGGSPLHF; cdr3_nt: TGTGCCAGCAGTGATTCCGGTGGGTCACCCCTCCACTTT
d_call: .; j_call: TRBJ1-2; clone_size: few; v_call: TRBV5-1; cdr3_aa: CASSYLGMRGYTF; cdr3_nt: TGCGCCAGCAGCTATTTAGGGATGCGTGGCTACACCTTC
d_call: .; j_call: TRBJ2-5; clone_size: .; v_call: TRBV14; cdr3_aa: CASSQAEGREQYF; cdr3_nt: TGTGCCAGCAGCCAAGCTGAGGGTCGGGAGCAGTACTTC
d_call: .; j_call: TRBJ1-1; clone_size: .; v_call: TRBV7-8; cdr3_aa: CASSLEHSNTEAFF; cdr3_nt: TGTGCCAGCAGCTTAGAACATTCGAACACTGAAGCTTTCTTT
d_call: .; j_call: TRBJ2-2; clone_size: few; v_call: TRBV30; cdr3_aa: CAWRGASYTGELFF; cdr3_nt: TGTGCCTGGAGAGGGGCTAGCTACACCGGGGAGCTGTTTTTT
d_call: .; j_call: TRBJ1-1; clone_size: few; v_call: TRBV18; cdr3_aa: CASSNTDGDTEAFF; cdr3_nt: TGTGCCAGCTCAAACACGGACGGGGACACTGAAGCTTTCTTT
d_call: .; j_call: TRBJ2-1; clone_size: many; v_call: TRBV11-2; cdr3_aa: CASSVLGGGDNEQFF; cdr3_nt: TGTGCCAGCAGCGTACTGGGCGGGGGCGACAATGAGCAGTTCTTC
d_call: .; j_call: TRBJ1-6; clone_size: .; v_call: TRBV5-6; cdr3_aa: CASSGQLSPLHF; cdr3_nt: TGTGCCAGCAGCGGACAGTTATCACCCCTCCACTTT
d_call: TRBD1; j_call: TRBJ2-2; clone_size: few; v_call: TRBV5-1; cdr3_aa: CASSPGQGSTGELFF; cdr3_nt: TGCGCCAGCAGCCCTGGACAGGGGAGCACCGGGGAGCTGTTTTTT
d_call: .; j_call: TRBJ2-1; clone_size: .; v_call: TRBV19; cdr3_aa: CASSIVNEQFF; cdr3_nt: TGTGCCAGTAGTATCGTTAATGAGCAGTTCTTC
d_call: TRBD1; j_call: TRBJ2-7; clone_size: .; v_call: TRBV19; cdr3_aa: CASARTGGYEQYF; cdr3_nt: TGTGCCAGCGCCCGGACAGGGGGCTACGAGCAGTACTTC
d_call: .; j_call: TRBJ1-1; clone_size: .; v_call: TRBV29-1; cdr3_aa: CSVEDRVQTTEAFF; cdr3_nt: TGCAGCGTTGAAGATCGAGTCCAGACAACTGAAGCTTTCTTT
d_call: TRBD1; j_call: TRBJ1-1; clone_size: .; v_call: TRBV29-1; cdr3_aa: CSVEDQGAGAFF; cdr3_nt: TGCAGCGTTGAAGACCAGGGGGCGGGGGCTTTCTTT
d_call: TRBD2; j_call: TRBJ2-5; clone_size: .; v_call: TRBV29-1; cdr3_aa: CSVLGEGQETQYF; cdr3_nt: TGCAGCGTTCTCGGGGAGGGGCAAGAGACCCAGTACTTC
d_call: .; j_call: TRBJ1-6; clone_size: few; v_call: TRBV9; cdr3_aa: CASSPGPGSPLHF; cdr3_nt: TGTGCCAGCAGCCCGGGACCTGGATCACCCCTCCACTTT
d_call: .; j_call: TRBJ2-7; clone_size: .; v_call: TRBV30; cdr3_aa: CAWSVSRGSEQYF; cdr3_nt: TGTGCCTGGAGTGTTTCCAGGGGCAGCGAGCAGTACTTC
d_call: .; j_call: TRBJ2-5; clone_size: many; v_call: TRBV12-5; cdr3_aa: CASGIQETQYF; cdr3_nt: TGTGCTAGTGGTATTCAGGAGACCCAGTACTTC
d_call: .; j_call: TRBJ2-5; clone_size: .; v_call: TRBV9; cdr3_aa: CASSPSEETQYF; cdr3_nt: TGTGCCAGCAGCCCATCAGAGGAGACCCAGTACTTC
d_call: .; j_call: TRBJ1-2; clone_size: few; v_call: TRBV7-2; cdr3_aa: CASGSDYGYTF; cdr3_nt: TGTGCCAGCGGGAGCGACTATGGCTACACCTTC
d_call: .; j_call: TRBJ2-2; clone_size: few; v_call: TRBV14; cdr3_aa: CASSPSRGAGELFF; cdr3_nt: TGTGCCAGCAGCCCTAGTCGGGGCGCCGGGGAGCTGTTTTTT
d_call: .; j_call: TRBJ2-3; clone_size: .; v_call: TRBV4-3; cdr3_aa: CASSHKGQYF; cdr3_nt: TGCGCCAGCAGCCATAAAGGGCAGTATTTT
d_call: .; j_call: TRBJ2-7; clone_size: .; v_call: TRBV7-2; cdr3_aa: CASSLAGGYEQYF; cdr3_nt: TGTGCCAGCAGCTTAGCAGGGGGCTACGAGCAGTACTTC
d_call: .; j_call: TRBJ1-6; clone_size: few; v_call: TRBV7-8; cdr3_aa: CASSPVRGFSYNSPLHF; cdr3_nt: TGTGCCAGCAGCCCGGTTCGGGGGTTCTCCTATAATTCACCCCTCCACTTT
d_call: TRBD1; j_call: TRBJ1-4; clone_size: .; v_call: TRBV11-2; cdr3_aa: CASSRDRGGEKLFF; cdr3_nt: TGTGCCAGCAGCCGGGACAGGGGTGGCGAAAAACTGTTTTTT
d_call: TRBD1; j_call: TRBJ2-3; clone_size: .; v_call: TRBV11-3; cdr3_aa: CASSPGQGASDTQYF; cdr3_nt: TGTGCCAGCAGCCCGGGACAGGGGGCATCAGATACGCAGTATTTT
d_call: .; j_call: TRBJ1-6; clone_size: .; v_call: TRBV6-5; cdr3_aa: CASLLGRARSPLHF; cdr3_nt: TGTGCCAGTCTCCTGGGGAGGGCACGATCACCCCTCCACTTT
d_call: .; j_call: TRBJ2-2; clone_size: .; v_call: TRBV29-1; cdr3_aa: CSAMLYTGELFF; cdr3_nt: TGCAGCGCGATGCTTTACACCGGGGAGCTGTTTTTT
d_call: TRBD1; j_call: TRBJ1-2; clone_size: .; v_call: TRBV4-3; cdr3_aa: CASSPRVGGGYTF; cdr3_nt: TGCGCCAGCAGCCCCAGGGTAGGGGGCGGCTACACCTTC
d_call: .; j_call: TRBJ2-7; clone_size: .; v_call: TRBV20-1; cdr3_aa: CSARTGYEQYF; cdr3_nt: TGCAGTGCTAGGACAGGATACGAGCAGTACTTC
d_call: .; j_call: TRBJ2-1; clone_size: few; v_call: TRBV9; cdr3_aa: CASSQRDRPYNEQFF; cdr3_nt: TGTGCCAGCAGCCAGCGGGACAGACCCTACAATGAGCAGTTCTTC
d_call: .; j_call: TRBJ2-1; clone_size: .; v_call: TRBV19; cdr3_aa: CASSINYANEQFF; cdr3_nt: TGTGCCAGTAGTATAAACTACGCCAATGAGCAGTTCTTC
d_call: .; j_call: TRBJ2-5; clone_size: few; v_call: TRBV7-8; cdr3_aa: CASSPPDGGWETQYF; cdr3_nt: TGTGCCAGCTCCCCCCCCGACGGAGGCTGGGAGACCCAGTACTTC
d_call: TRBD1; j_call: TRBJ2-7; clone_size: .; v_call: TRBV19; cdr3_aa: CASSAAGTGSYEQYF; cdr3_nt: TGTGCCAGTAGTGCCGCCGGGACAGGCTCCTACGAGCAGTACTTC
d_call: .; j_call: TRBJ1-6; clone_size: .; v_call: TRBV27; cdr3_aa: CASSTWTREGGSPLHF; cdr3_nt: TGTGCCAGCAGTACCTGGACCCGAGAGGGAGGTTCACCCCTCCACTTT
d_call: TRBD1; j_call: TRBJ2-3; clone_size: .; v_call: TRBV7-9; cdr3_aa: CASSTYTGTGKVSTDTQYF; cdr3_nt: TGTGCCAGCAGCACTTATACAGGGACAGGGAAAGTTAGCACAGATACGCAGTATTTT
d_call: .; j_call: TRBJ1-5; clone_size: .; v_call: TRBV7-9; cdr3_aa: CASSSDGGAGQPQHF; cdr3_nt: TGTGCCAGCAGCTCGGATGGGGGGGCAGGTCAGCCCCAGCATTTT
d_call: TRBD1; j_call: TRBJ1-6; clone_size: few; v_call: TRBV28; cdr3_aa: CASSSGTGDSPLHF; cdr3_nt: TGTGCCAGCAGTTCTGGGACAGGGGATTCACCCCTCCACTTT
d_call: TRBD2; j_call: TRBJ2-7; clone_size: .; v_call: TRBV5-1; cdr3_aa: CASSPQLAGGPHEQYF; cdr3_nt: TGCGCCAGCAGCCCACAACTAGCGGGGGGCCCCCACGAGCAGTACTTC
d_call: .; j_call: TRBJ2-7; clone_size: few; v_call: TRBV5-1; cdr3_aa: CASSLVAGPGDEQYF; cdr3_nt: TGCGCCAGCAGCTTGGTGGCTGGCCCCGGGGACGAGCAGTACTTC
d_call: .; j_call: TRBJ2-7; clone_size: few; v_call: TRBV5-6; cdr3_aa: CASSLGTEGSEQYF; cdr3_nt: TGTGCCAGCAGCTTGGGGACAGAAGGAAGCGAGCAGTACTTC
d_call: TRBD1; j_call: TRBJ2-7; clone_size: few; v_call: TRBV6-6; cdr3_aa: CASIRQGAHEQYF; cdr3_nt: TGTGCCAGCATACGACAGGGGGCCCACGAGCAGTACTTC